The source of this T cell receptor beta chain is a study of OX40 agonist ivuxolimab in advanced cancers. For the wider study: Ivuxolimab was an agonistic, fully human IgG2 monoclonal antibody directed against OX40 (CD134), a costimulatory receptor. Intravenous ivuxolimab was administered to patients every 2 weeks at six dose levels: 0.01, 0.1, 0.3, 1.5, 3 and 10 mg/kg. Of the roughly 52 dose-escalation patients, hepatocellular carcinoma was present in approximately 20, melanoma in around 15, renal cell carcinoma in 9 and head and neck cancer in 9. In the dose-escalation cohort, approximately 82% of patients were male, and the mean age was approximately 60 years, with a range of roughly 20 to 80. Prior anti-PD-1, anti-PD-L1 or anti-CTLA-4 therapy was permitted, and about two fifths of dose-escalation patients had received checkpoint inhibitors. Partial responses occurred in three dose-escalation patients, of whom one had hepatocellular carcinoma and two had cutaneous melanoma. Peripheral TCRbeta sequencing aimed to test whether ivuxolimab altered TCR sequence diversity and caused clonal T-cell expansion. The paper describes the monotherapy dose-escalation part (N of about 47 patients) of the phase I trial of ivuxolimab. Paper-wide results and their limitations: At doses of 0.1 to 3.0 mg/kg, clonal expansion of both CD4+ and CD8+ blood T cells was observed from baseline to week 6. Which antigens the clonally expanded peripheral T cells were specific for was not determined. After ivuxolimab, CD8+ T cells had more expanded clones than CD4+ T cells on average. Low levels of normalized T-cell clonal expansion were also seen in some nonresponding patients. In the 0.1-3.0 mg/kg groups, partial responders were among the patients with the lowest normalized peripheral clonal expansion, particularly in CD8+ T cells.

Patients with autoimmune disease history or receiving systemic immunosuppression were excluded from the trial. Peripheral blood for TCR sequencing was collected from all dose cohorts at baseline, on cycle 4 day 1, and on cycle 7 day 1. The samples were taken from a phase I, first-in-human, multicenter, open-label dose-escalation trial of ivuxolimab. The trial enrolled adults with locally advanced or metastatic head and neck squamous cell, hepatocellular, melanoma or renal cell carcinoma. CD4+ and CD8+ T cells were sorted separately from peripheral blood before TCR sequencing. The germline ends are 4 bases apart after V is trimmed by 7 bases and J by 0 bases. CDR3 length: 11 amino acids, cysteine to phenylalanine. The read is trimmed to its CDR3 DNA, 33 bases read in frame from base 1. As encoded in the germline V gene, CDR1 is SNHLY while CDR2 is FYNNEI. For sequencing of the TCRbeta CDR3 region, genomic DNA was extracted from the sorted cells. TCRbeta CDR3 regions were sequenced using the immunoSEQ Assay. TCRdb provides this immuneACCESS table in a form limited to in-frame rearrangements. Some clones are lacking; in checked studies, under half of them reflect an unresolved V gene, and why the rest are absent is not known. A total of tens of thousands of clones appear in this sample, 88% of them only once. The ten largest clones take up 30% to 35% of the sample.

Comment on this clone: The antigen it binds to is not known. Base qualities are not provided; no much larger clone lies one nucleotide away.

The sequence is built from TRBV2 and TRBJ2-7, with no confident D gene call. The source material was CD4+ or CD8+ T cells sorted from blood, sampled in a trial of the OX40 agonist ivuxolimab. This clonotype was obtained from an adult with an advanced solid tumor such as melanoma, head and neck, liver or kidney cancer. The sequence in DNA is TGTGCCAGCACCCGCTCCTACGAGCAGTACTTC. This translates into CASTRSYEQYF. This CDR3, with the reference TRBV2 and TRBJ2-7 proteins standing in past its ends, gives the full variable domain EPEVTQTPSHQVTQMGQEVILRCVPISNHLYFYWYRQILGQKVEFLVSFYNNEISEKSEIFDDQFSVERPDGSNFTLKIRSTKLEDSAMYFCASTRSYEQYFGPGTRLTVT.